What follows are 31 T cell receptor beta chains derived from one specimen sequenced in a study of T cells in Graves' hyperthyroidism and ophthalmopathy. The TCR beta CDR3 regions underwent amplification using RNA transcripts as the source. A set of HTBI primers served as the primers for a first-round RT-PCR of the TCR CDR3. TCRdb re-derived calls from the multiplex PCR reads in MiXCR, one entry per CDR3 protein. The repertoire includes hundreds of thousands of distinct CDR3 sequences, around 19% of them detected once, and 16% sits in the top ten. Sequencing input: blood. Source of these receptors: a woman between 45 and 65 years old with Graves' hyperthyroidism that later progressed to Graves' ophthalmopathy.

This rearrangement joins TRBV20-1 to TRBJ2-5, with 8 bases lining up with TRBD1. Trimming cost V 6 bases and J 2 bases; bases outside gene matches: 8. The CDR3 contains 14 residues. Germline V gene data show CDR1 as DFQATT and CDR2 as SNEGSKA (reference sequence). The CDR3 DNA sequence: TGCAGTGCGGCCACACACAGGGGGCAAGAGACCCAGTACTTC. Translated: CSAATHRGQETQYF.

V and J are TRBV7-3 and TRBJ2-3, with D perhaps matching TRBD2 (6 bases). Per the germline V gene, CDR1 is SGHTA and CDR2 is FQGTGA. The germline V and J ends were trimmed by 0 bases and 0 bases, with 13 bases remaining between them. The CDR3 has 17 amino acids. The CDR3 sequence is CASSLTPWGESTDTQYF. CDR3 in DNA: TGTGCCAGCAGCTTAACACCCTGGGGGGAGAGCACAGATACGCAGTATTTT.

This clonotype was seen many times. The gene calls are TRBV6-1 and TRBJ2-1, with 13 bases identical to TRBD2. Per germline, CDR1 MNHNS and CDR2 SASEGT. This CDR3 has 17 amino acids. V lost 2 bases to trimming and J lost 8 bases; unmatched junction nucleotides: 9. This chain's CDR3 is CASSEILAGGHGYEQFF. For the CDR3, the DNA is TGTGCCAGCAGTGAAATACTAGCGGGGGGGCATGGCTATGAGCAGTTCTTC.

The rearrangement joins TRBV10-2 to TRBJ1-3, with a possible D match to TRBD1 (6 bases). The V end lost 5 bases, the J end lost 4 bases, and 15 bases lay between the germline ends. Germline CDR1 reads WSHSY; CDR2 reads SAAADI. This CDR3 contains 15 residues. CDR3 protein: CASSTHTGSGNTIYF. CDR3 in DNA: TGCGCCAGCAGTACGCATACAGGGTCCGGAAACACCATATATTTT.

The rearrangement joins TRBV29-1 to TRBJ1-4; D is undetermined. The length of the CDR3 is 11 residues. Germline V gene sequence: CDR1 SQVTM, CDR2 ANQGSEA. Trimming removed 6 bases from V and 4 bases from J, with 6 bases in between. CDR3 in amino acids: CSVELNEKLFF. The CDR3 DNA reads as TGCAGCGTGGAACTTAATGAAAAACTGTTTTTT.

The chain uses TRBV18 and TRBJ2-1, with D maybe TRBD1 (6 bases). This CDR3 region has 15 residues. Germline loops: CDR1 KGHSH, CDR2 LQKENI. V was trimmed by 0 bases and J by 4 bases, leaving 10 bases between them. The CDR3, as DNA: TGTGCCAGCTCACCACCCGGGACACAATACAATGAGCAGTTCTTC. Its translation is CASSPPGTQYNEQFF.

This chain's CDR3 is CASSVRTGAGGELFF. In nucleotides, the CDR3 is TGTGCCAGCAGCGTAAGGACAGGGGCGGGCGGGGAGCTGTTTTTT. The chain uses TRBV11-2 and TRBJ2-2, with 9 nucleotides matching TRBD1. The CDR3 has 15 amino acids. Losses at the gene ends were 5 bases for V and 7 bases for J; bases not matched to a gene: 8. The germline gives CDR1 SGHAT, CDR2 FQNNGV. Full variable domain (missing parts from reference TRBV11-2 and TRBJ2-2): EAGVAQSPRYKIIEKRQSVAFWCNPISGHATLYWYQQILGQGPKLLIQFQNNGVVDDSQLPKDRFSAERLKGVDSTLKIQPAKLEDSAVYLCASSVRTGAGGELFFGEGSRLTVL.

This rearrangement joins TRBV27 to TRBJ2-2; no firm D call. The V and J ends lost 2 bases and 6 bases respectively, with 10 bases between them. The CDR3 has 14 amino acids. Germline loops: CDR1 MNHEY, CDR2 SMNVEV (reference sequence). CDR3 region: CASSLGTPAGELFF. In nucleotides, the CDR3 is TGTGCCAGCAGTTTAGGTACCCCCGCCGGGGAGCTGTTTTTT.

This clonotype turned up a few times. This chain links TRBV19 with TRBJ2-7; 8 bases are a match to TRBD1. Losses at the gene ends were 4 bases for V and 3 bases for J; bases not matched to a gene: 8. Germline lookup yields CDR1 LNHDA and CDR2 SQIVND (reference sequence). The CDR3 contains 15 residues. CDR3 sequence reads: CASSTFDRGFYEQYF. CDR3 coding DNA: TGTGCCAGTAGTACCTTCGACAGGGGTTTCTACGAGCAGTACTTC.

The gene calls are TRBV6-1 and TRBJ1-2, with a possible D match to TRBD1 (6 bases). The CDR3 contains 13 residues. Deletions cut 6 bases from V and 8 bases from J, with 16 bases between. Germline CDR1 is MNHNS and CDR2 is SASEGT. The CDR3 DNA reads as TGTGCCAGCAGGGCCCGGACAGTGACAGGCTACACCTTC. As protein: CASRARTVTGYTF.

This clonotype was counted ten times or more. The chain employs TRBV3-1 and TRBJ2-3, with D perhaps TRBD1 (5 bases). This CDR3 comprises 15 residues. Germline V lookup: CDR1 LGHDT, CDR2 YNNKEL (reference sequence). Trimming shortened V by 4 bases and J by 5 bases, and 16 bases separated the two germline ends. The CDR3 bases are TGTGCCAGCAGCCCCATGATAGGGGTTAAAGATACGCAGTATTTT. Translating gives CASSPMIGVKDTQYF.

This clonotype was seen many times. The chain couples TRBV5-1 to TRBJ2-1; D is unresolved. Per the germline V gene, CDR1 is SGHRS and CDR2 is YFSETQ. Trimming took off 0 bases at V and 6 bases at J, with 10 bases between the two ends. The CDR3 sequence is 14 residues long. The CDR3 sequence: CASSLVLGFNEQFF. Written as DNA, the CDR3 is TGCGCCAGCAGCTTGGTTTTAGGATTCAATGAGCAGTTCTTC.

The V and J genes are TRBV19 and TRBJ2-5; the D gene could be TRBD1 or TRBD2 (6 bases each). From germline, CDR1 is LNHDA and CDR2 SQIVND (reference sequence). The CDR3 contains 14 residues. V was trimmed by 5 bases and J by 3 bases, leaving 13 bases between them. The CDR3 DNA reads as TGTGCCAGTAGTCCGGGGGCTCGGAAAGAGACCCAGTACTTC. This encodes CASSPGARKETQYF.

The chain links TRBV4-2 to TRBJ1-1; the D gene is possibly TRBD1 (5 bases). Germline CDR1 LGHNA, CDR2 YNFKEQ. V lost 0 bases and J 6 bases, leaving 11 bases between the germline ends. CDR3 length equals 14 residues. The CDR3 nucleotides are TGTGCCAGCAGCCAAGAAGGGCGCAGGGCTGAAGCTTTCTTT. It specifies CASSQEGRRAEAFF.

The rearrangement joins TRBV7-2 to TRBJ2-7; D is unclear. Trimming cost V 1 base and J 2 bases, with 18 bases left between them. There are 17 residues in the CDR3. Germline V gives CDR1 SGHTA, CDR2 FQGNSA. The CDR3 region has the DNA TGTGCCAGCAGCTTAGGAAGTGAGGAGACTCTGGCCTACGAGCAGTACTTC. Protein sequence: CASSLGSEETLAYEQYF.

This clonotype was observed many times. V and J are TRBV11-2 and TRBJ2-1; a possible D gene is TRBD1 (6 bases). V dropped 3 bases and J dropped 6 bases, with 12 bases sitting between them. The CDR3 loop spans 14 amino acids. Germline assignment: CDR1 SGHAT and CDR2 FQNNGV. This chain's CDR3 is CASSLTGRGNEQFF. The CDR3 region has the DNA TGTGCCAGCAGCTTGACAGGCAGGGGCAATGAGCAGTTCTTC. The variable domain in full, with the rest retrieved from reference TRBV11-2 and TRBJ2-1, is EAGVAQSPRYKIIEKRQSVAFWCNPISGHATLYWYQQILGQGPKLLIQFQNNGVVDDSQLPKDRFSAERLKGVDSTLKIQPAKLEDSAVYLCASSLTGRGNEQFFGPGTRLTVL.

This chain connects TRBV30 to TRBJ1-2; D is ambiguous. The germline gives CDR1 GTSNPN, CDR2 SVGIG (reference sequence). The V end lost 4 bases, the J end lost 6 bases, and 12 bases lay between the germline ends. The CDR3 runs 12 residues. CDR3 coding DNA: TGTGCCTGGAAAATGGCATTCCATGGCTACACCTTC. It yields the protein CAWKMAFHGYTF.

This clonotype was observed at least ten times. The V call is TRBV11-2, the J call TRBJ1-1; TRBD1 might be the D (5 bases). V shed 5 bases and J shed 7 bases, with 11 bases lying between them. This CDR3 has 12 amino acids. From germline, CDR1 is SGHAT and CDR2 FQNNGV. CDR3 coding DNA: TGTGCCAGCAGCCGGGGGACCCATGAAGCTTTCTTT. This sequence encodes CASSRGTHEAFF. Using reference TRBV11-2 and TRBJ1-1 for the parts outside the CDR3, the full variable domain is EAGVAQSPRYKIIEKRQSVAFWCNPISGHATLYWYQQILGQGPKLLIQFQNNGVVDDSQLPKDRFSAERLKGVDSTLKIQPAKLEDSAVYLCASSRGTHEAFFGQGTRLTVV.

Concerning this clonotype: This could be a read error, since a much larger clone is one nucleotide away. The chain couples TRBV6-1 to TRBJ1-5; D might be TRBD1 (5 bases). The CDR3 is 18 amino acids. The V and J ends lost 5 bases and 0 bases respectively, with 20 bases between them. CDR1 is MNHNS and CDR2 is SASEGT in the germline V gene. The CDR3, as DNA: TGTGCCAGCAGTACACGGGGCAGCAGATTTTATAGCAATCAGCCCCAGCATTTT. Protein: CASSTRGSRFYSNQPQHF.

This clonotype was found many times. The chain carries TRBV12-3 or TRBV12-4 and TRBJ2-5, with D perhaps TRBD1 (5 bases). V was shortened by 7 bases and J by 0 bases, with 12 bases between the two germline ends. CDR3 length equals 14 residues. The CDR3 loop is CASTLETDQETQYF. Written as DNA, the CDR3 is TGTGCCAGCACCCTTGAGACAGACCAAGAGACCCAGTACTTC.

Here the CDR3 reads CASSQASGFKNYGYTF. CDR3 coding DNA: TGTGCCAGCAGCCAAGCGTCCGGATTTAAGAACTATGGCTACACCTTC. This chain connects TRBV14 to TRBJ1-2; unclear D gene. CDR1 is SGHDN, CDR2 FVKESK, per germline. Trimming shortened V by 1 base and J by 2 bases, and 14 bases separated the two germline ends. This CDR3 is built from 16 residues.

The rearrangement links TRBV29-1 to TRBJ2-2; TRBD1 matches 10 bases. The V segment lost 1 base and the J segment 5 bases; nucleotides outside the gene matches: 13. From germline, CDR1 is SQVTM and CDR2 ANQGSEA. The CDR3 runs 18 residues. CDR3 sequence: CSVEVIGTGDIGTGELFF. The DNA for the CDR3 is TGCAGCGTTGAAGTAATTGGGACAGGGGATATTGGGACCGGGGAGCTGTTTTTT.

The chain combines TRBV5-4 with TRBJ1-6; D gene unclear. The CDR3 has 13 amino acids. From germline, CDR1 is SGHNT and CDR2 YYREEE (reference sequence). Between the trimmed V and J ends, which lost 4 bases and 10 bases, there was a span of 12 bases. The CDR3 here is CASSLPGRSPLHF. DNA for the CDR3: TGTGCCAGCAGCCTACCAGGAAGGTCACCCCTCCACTTT.

V is TRBV29-1 and J is TRBJ1-3, with D uncertain. Trimming stripped 1 base from V and 2 bases from J, with 9 bases between. The CDR3 extends over 14 amino acids. Per the germline V gene, CDR1 is SQVTM and CDR2 is ANQGSEA. CDR3 sequence: CSVEVIGTGNTIYF. CDR3 nucleotide sequence: TGCAGCGTTGAAGTGATAGGGACTGGAAACACCATATATTTT.

The chain carries TRBV6-2 or TRBV6-3 and TRBJ2-2; D is possibly TRBD1 (6 bases). CDR3 length: 15 residues. The germline gives CDR1 MNHEY, CDR2 SVGEGT. Trimming removed 8 bases from V and 1 base from J, with 14 bases in between. CDR3 protein: CASSGGFRNTGELFF. The CDR3 DNA reads as TGTGCCAGCTCTGGGGGCTTTCGGAACACCGGGGAGCTGTTTTTT.

The chain joins TRBV19 to TRBJ1-5, with TRBD1 matching over 7 bases. The germline gives CDR1 LNHDA, CDR2 SQIVND (reference sequence). V lost 5 bases, J lost 0 bases, and 1 base stayed unmatched. The CDR3 is made up of 14 amino acids. CDR3 region: CASSGQVSNQPQHF. DNA for the CDR3: TGTGCCAGTAGTGGACAGGTTAGCAATCAGCCCCAGCATTTT. Using reference TRBV19 and TRBJ1-5 for the parts outside the CDR3, the full variable domain is DGGITQSPKYLFRKEGQNVTLSCEQNLNHDAMYWYRQDPGQGLRLIYYSQIVNDFQKGDIAEGYSVSREKKESFPLTVTSAQKNPTAFYLCASSGQVSNQPQHFGDGTRLSIL.

This clonotype has ten or more counts. The chain employs TRBV6-5 and TRBJ2-7; D may match TRBD1 or TRBD2 (5 bases each). Germline V gene sequence: CDR1 MNHEY, CDR2 SVGAGI. V lost 2 bases to trimming and J lost 1 base, with 9 bases between them. The CDR3 extends over 14 amino acids. CDR3 amino acids: CASSYMGRSYEQYF. CDR3 sequence (DNA): TGTGCCAGCAGTTACATGGGACGGTCCTACGAGCAGTACTTC.

This clonotype has a count of ten or more. V and J are TRBV6-2 or TRBV6-3 and TRBJ2-3; 10 nucleotides line up with TRBD2. The V gene end was trimmed by 2 bases and the J gene end by 8 bases; junction bases not matched to a gene: 16. Looked up from germline, CDR1 is MNHEY and CDR2 is SVGEGT. This CDR3 has 18 amino acids. CDR3 protein: CASSYKILRDRLAGTQYF. In DNA form, the CDR3 reads TGTGCCAGCAGTTACAAAATACTCCGGGACAGACTAGCGGGTACGCAGTATTTT.

This clonotype came up once. The chain recombines TRBV7-9 with TRBJ1-5; D perhaps matches TRBD1 (6 bases). Between the trimmed V and J ends, which lost 5 bases and 3 bases, there was a span of 17 bases. CDR1 is SEHNR and CDR2 is FQNEAQ in the germline V gene (reference sequence). This CDR3 contains 16 residues. DNA for the CDR3: TGTGCCAGCAGCCCCTGGAAGGGGGAGAACAATCAGCCCCAGCATTTT. As protein: CASSPWKGENNQPQHF. The full variable domain, its missing parts supplied by reference TRBV7-9 and TRBJ1-5, is DTGVSQNPRHKITKRGQNVTFRCDPISEHNRLYWYRQTLGQGPEFLTYFQNEAQLEKSRLLSDRFSAERPKGSFSTLEIQRTEQGDSAMYLCASSPWKGENNQPQHFGDGTRLSIL.

The rearrangement links TRBV28 to TRBJ1-4; D call uncertain. CDR1 is MDHEN and CDR2 is SYDVKM in the germline V gene. The CDR3 runs to 14 residues. Trimming left V 5 bases short and J 8 bases short, with 15 bases between. CDR3 DNA: TGTGCCAGCAGTGAAGCGCCCGGGTCAGAAAAACTGTTTTTT. This gives the protein CASSEAPGSEKLFF.

The CDR3, as DNA: TGCGCCAGCAGCTTTGCGGCCGGGACTAGTGTCGGGGAGCTGTTTTTT. This encodes CASSFAAGTSVGELFF. The chain has TRBV5-1 and TRBJ2-2, with 8 bases that match TRBD2. V dropped 2 bases and J dropped 7; count of bases not matched to a gene: 10. CDR3 size: 16 residues. Germline CDR1 SGHRS, CDR2 YFSETQ. Looking up the rest from reference TRBV5-1 and TRBJ2-2 gives the full variable domain: KAGVTQTPRYLIKTRGQQVTLSCSPISGHRSVSWYQQTPGQGLQFLFEYFSETQRNKGNFPGRFSGRQFSNSRSEMNVSTLELGDSALYLCASSFAAGTSVGELFFGEGSRLTVL.